The 21 T cell receptor beta chains below all came from one sample that was sequenced in a study of early T cells in non-severe SARS-CoV-2 infection. TCRdb re-called the 5' RACE reads with MiXCR, one entry per CDR3 protein. The table includes around 49,000 distinct CDR3 sequences, approximately 4.1% detected once. The sample taken for sequencing was whole blood. The receptors shown here come from an adult who was a healthcare worker with PCR-confirmed SARS-CoV-2 infection or an uninfected control (not recorded which).

This clonotype showed up many times. The chain employs TRBV24-1 and TRBJ2-2, with 7 bases lining up with TRBD2. CDR3 size: 14 residues. The J segment lost 5 bases and the V segment lost 4 bases, leaving 3 bases of the junction unmatched. Germline values: CDR1 KGHDR, CDR2 SFDVKD. CDR3 amino acids: CATSERERTGELFF. Written as DNA, the CDR3 is TGTGCCACCAGTGAGCGGGAGAGGACCGGGGAGCTGTTTTTT.

This clonotype was counted ten times or more. The V gene is TRBV29-1, the J gene TRBJ2-1; 10 bases match TRBD2. There are 15 residues in the CDR3. Losses at the gene ends were 0 bases for V and 9 bases for J; bases not matched to a gene: 8. Germline CDR1 is SQVTM and CDR2 is ANQGSEA. The CDR3 DNA follows: TGCAGCGTTGAAGATCTAAGCGGGGGGGCCGCTGAGCAGTTCTTC. Its translation is CSVEDLSGGAAEQFF.

This clonotype was observed many times. The chain carries TRBV6-6 and TRBJ1-1, with D perhaps matching TRBD1 (5 bases). Germline CDR1 and CDR2: MNHNY and SVGAGI (reference sequence). V was cut by 2 bases and J by 1 base, with 8 bases left in between. CDR3 length equals 14 residues. CDR3 loop: CASSYQTENTEAFF. DNA of the CDR3: TGTGCCAGCAGTTACCAGACAGAGAACACTGAAGCTTTCTTT.

This clonotype showed up just a few times. V and J are TRBV7-9 and TRBJ2-2; 14 bases are shared with TRBD2. The trim removed 5 bases at V and 5 bases at J, leaving 16 bases unmatched. The CDR3 is 20 residues long. The V gene's germline CDR1 is SEHNR and CDR2 FQNEAQ (reference sequence). The CDR3 DNA is TGTGCCAGCAGCCCGCAAGGACCGGGACTAGCGGGAGTTTATACCGGGGAGCTGTTTTTT. This gives the protein CASSPQGPGLAGVYTGELFF.

This clonotype was observed many times. The V and J genes are TRBV9 and TRBJ2-1; D is possibly TRBD1 or TRBD2 (7 bases each). Trimming took 0 bases from V and 4 from J, leaving 14 bases between them. Germline values: CDR1 SGDLS, CDR2 YYNGEE. This CDR3 has 16 amino acids. This chain's CDR3 is CASSVEGRGGYNEQFF. The CDR3 coding sequence is TGTGCCAGCAGCGTAGAAGGCAGGGGGGGATACAATGAGCAGTTCTTC.

This clonotype showed up many times. The J gene is TRBJ2-2, the V gene TRBV11-2, with 11 bases aligning to TRBD2. Germline values: CDR1 SGHAT, CDR2 FQNNGV. The V gene end was trimmed by 1 base and the J gene end by 0 bases; junction bases not matched to a gene: 4. This CDR3 has 18 amino acids. CDR3 loop: CASSLGSGRASNTGELFF. DNA for the CDR3: TGTGCCAGCAGCTTAGGTAGCGGGAGGGCCTCGAACACCGGGGAGCTGTTTTTT.

There are a few counts of this clonotype. The J gene is TRBJ2-3, the V gene TRBV11-2; 9 bases agree with TRBD2. The ends lost 0 bases at V and 1 base at J; junction bases unmatched: 11. The CDR3 loop spans 19 amino acids. From germline, CDR1 is SGHAT and CDR2 FQNNGV. The CDR3 is CASSLEAWVRTSGTDTQYF. CDR3 in DNA: TGTGCCAGCAGCTTAGAGGCATGGGTCCGGACTAGCGGCACAGATACGCAGTATTTT.

The V gene is TRBV7-9, the J gene TRBJ2-7; 9 bases match TRBD1. V lost 5 bases, J lost 4 bases, and 0 bases stayed unmatched. CDR1 is SEHNR, CDR2 FQNEAQ, per germline (reference sequence). The CDR3 runs to 12 residues. The CDR3 sequence: CASSGQGYEQYF. CDR3 sequence (DNA): TGTGCCAGCAGCGGACAGGGGTACGAGCAGTACTTC.

This clonotype was counted many times. This chain joins TRBV7-9 and TRBJ1-1; D unresolved. The CDR3 loop spans 13 amino acids. Trimming shortened V by 3 bases and J by 8 bases, and 13 bases separated the two germline ends. Germline-derived CDR1 and CDR2 are SEHNR and FQNEAQ (reference sequence). The CDR3 DNA reads as TGTGCCAGCAGCTTTCCCACCGGCCGCGAAGCTTTCTTT. Its translation: CASSFPTGREAFF.

There are many counts of this clonotype. J is TRBJ2-5 and V is TRBV10-3; D call uncertain. The CDR3 has 14 residues. The germline CDR1 and CDR2 sequences are ENHRY and SYGVKD. V dropped 10 bases and J dropped 2 bases, with 17 bases sitting between them. In nucleotides, the CDR3 is TGTGCCACCGGGCCACGCAAAGAACAAGAGACCCAGTACTTC. Its protein is CATGPRKEQETQYF.

In this sample, this clonotype turned up many times. J is TRBJ1-4 and V is TRBV6-5; D is unclear. The CDR3 extends over 16 amino acids. Germline V gives CDR1 MNHEY, CDR2 SVGAGI. V was cut by 6 bases and J by 3 bases, with 17 bases left in between. CDR3 in DNA: TGTGCCAGCAGGTCCTGGGAAGGGCAGGCTAATGAAAAACTGTTTTTT. This gives the protein CASRSWEGQANEKLFF.

This clonotype was counted a few times. V and J are TRBV20-1 and TRBJ2-7; 10 positions match TRBD2. In germline, CDR1 is DFQATT, CDR2 SNEGSKA (reference sequence). The CDR3 extends over 15 amino acids. V lost 3 bases and J lost 5; bases outside the gene matches: 10. The CDR3 DNA is TGCAGTGCTAGCCCTTCGAGCGGGGGGGCCGACGAGCAGTACTTC. It specifies CSASPSSGGADEQYF.

This clonotype was observed many times. This chain connects TRBV19 to TRBJ2-6, with D perhaps matching TRBD2 (6 bases). This CDR3 is built from 14 residues. Trimming took 10 bases from V and 4 from J, leaving 14 bases between them. Germline V gene lookup returns CDR1 LNHDA and CDR2 SQIVND (reference sequence). The CDR3 DNA sequence: TGTGCCACCTCCCCGGGAGCCGGGGCCAACGTCCTGACTTTC. Its protein product is CATSPGAGANVLTF.

This clonotype was detected only a few times. The chain links TRBV5-6 to TRBJ1-2, with a tentative D call TRBD1 (5 bases). The V gene lost 4 bases and the J gene lost 3 bases, with 10 bases spanning the gap. The CDR3 extends over 13 amino acids. Germline V gene sequence: CDR1 SGHDT, CDR2 YYEEEE. The CDR3 loop is CASSPGGYYGYTF. CDR3 nucleotide sequence: TGTGCCAGCAGCCCGGGGGGTTACTATGGCTACACCTTC.

This clonotype came up many times. V usage is TRBV5-1 and J usage is TRBJ2-3; tentative D call: TRBD1 (7 bases). The CDR3 runs 17 residues. The germline V and J ends were trimmed by 3 bases and 3 bases, with 20 bases remaining between them. CDR1 and CDR2 (germline): SGHRS, YFSETQ. CDR3 protein: CASSWSPGAGQTDTQYF. Written as DNA, the CDR3 is TGCGCCAGCAGCTGGAGTCCAGGCGCGGGACAGACAGATACGCAGTATTTT.

In this sample, this clonotype turned up many times. The rearrangement uses TRBV6-1 and TRBJ1-5; D unresolved. V dropped 0 bases and J dropped 3 bases, with 0 bases sitting between them. CDR3 length: 12 amino acids. CDR1 and CDR2 from the germline V gene are MNHNS and SASEGT. CDR3 DNA sequence: TGTGCCAGCAGTGAAGCCAATCAGCCCCAGCATTTT. This translates into CASSEANQPQHF.

This clonotype was seen at least ten times. The V and J genes are TRBV2 and TRBJ1-3, with 9 nucleotides matching TRBD1. Germline CDR1 SNHLY, CDR2 FYNNEI. J was trimmed by 0 bases and V by 5 bases; bases with no gene match: 2. The CDR3 consists of 15 residues. The CDR3 coding sequence is TGTGCCAGCAGTTGGGGACAGGGCTCTGGAAACACCATATATTTT. As protein: CASSWGQGSGNTIYF.

This clonotype came up many times. V gene TRBV20-1 combines with J gene TRBJ1-5; 7 bases fit TRBD1. Germline V gene data show CDR1 as DFQATT and CDR2 as SNEGSKA (reference sequence). The CDR3 spans 12 residues. Trimming removed 5 bases from V and 7 bases from J; junction bases left unmatched: 5. The CDR3 sequence is CSARQGGQPQHF. CDR3 nucleotide sequence: TGCAGTGCTCGACAGGGAGGGCAGCCCCAGCATTTT.

This clonotype was counted at least ten times. CDR3: CASSLASSGGSTYEQYF. CDR3 nucleotide sequence: TGTGCCAGCAGCTTGGCAAGCTCAGGGGGCAGCACCTACGAGCAGTACTTC. The chain employs TRBV5-4 and TRBJ2-7, with TRBD1 matching 8 bases. The CDR3 is made up of 17 amino acids. V dropped 0 bases and J dropped 2; count of bases not matched to a gene: 10. From germline, CDR1 is SGHNT and CDR2 YYREEE (reference sequence).

This chain links TRBV28 with TRBJ2-7; D is possibly TRBD1 (6 bases). The length of the CDR3 is 14 residues. Germline CDR1 is MDHEN and CDR2 is SYDVKM. V was pared by 6 bases and J by 2 bases, with 14 bases between. Written as DNA, the CDR3 is TGTGCCAGCAGCTCCAGGACAGAGCCCTACGAGCAGTACTTC. Translation gives CASSSRTEPYEQYF.

V usage is TRBV5-4 and J usage is TRBJ2-1; the D gene could be TRBD1 or TRBD2 (5 bases each). Germline-derived CDR1 and CDR2 are SGHNT and YYREEE (reference sequence). The V end lost 5 bases, the J end lost 0 bases, and 12 bases lay between the germline ends. The CDR3 runs to 15 residues. The CDR3 DNA follows: TGTGCCAGCAGACCGGGACCTAGCTCCTACAATGAGCAGTTCTTC. As protein: CASRPGPSSYNEQFF.